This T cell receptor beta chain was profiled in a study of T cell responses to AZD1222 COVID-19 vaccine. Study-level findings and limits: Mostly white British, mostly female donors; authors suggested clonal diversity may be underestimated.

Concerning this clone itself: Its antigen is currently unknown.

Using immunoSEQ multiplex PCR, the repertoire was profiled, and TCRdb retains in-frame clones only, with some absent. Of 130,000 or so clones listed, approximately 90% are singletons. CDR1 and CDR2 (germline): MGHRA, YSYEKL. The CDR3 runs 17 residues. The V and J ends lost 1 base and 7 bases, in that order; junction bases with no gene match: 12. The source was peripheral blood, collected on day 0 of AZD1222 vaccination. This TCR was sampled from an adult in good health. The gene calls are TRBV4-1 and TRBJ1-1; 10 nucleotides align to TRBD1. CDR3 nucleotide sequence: TGCGCCAGCAGCCAAGGGGGACAGGGGTGGGGTAGAGGTGAAGCTTTCTTT. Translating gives CASSQGGQGWGRGEAFF.